This TCR beta chain was documented in a study of T cells in Graves' hyperthyroidism and ophthalmopathy. Study results and caveats: Among clonotypes expanded in thyroid above 0.001, most were also found in blood.

In this sample, this clonotype turned up many times. Antigen specificity is unknown. RNA transcripts served as the template for amplifying TCR beta CDR3 regions. The study used the HTBI primer set for a first-round RT-PCR of the TCR CDR3. TCRdb reprocessed the multiplex PCR reads with MiXCR, giving one entry per CDR3 protein. The profile shows under 400,000 distinct CDR3 sequences, roughly 15% of them singletons. The V segment lost 1 base and the J segment 5 bases; nucleotides outside the gene matches: 7. Germline CDR1 MNHNS, CDR2 SASEGT. This CDR3 contains 15 residues. This chain uses TRBV6-1 with TRBJ2-7; 8 positions match TRBD2. This TCR was sampled from a woman aged 55 to 70 with Graves' ophthalmopathy. Input material: blood. CDR3 coding DNA: TGTGCCAGCAGTGAAGGCGGCGGGAGGAGCCACGAGCAGTACTTC. This gives the protein CASSEGGGRSHEQYF.